This T cell receptor beta chain was retrieved from a study of vaccination and CD4 T cells after COVID-19. CDR1 is SGHRS, CDR2 YFSETQ, per germline. The CDR3 length is 16 residues. V lost 1 base, J lost 0 bases, and 3 bases stayed unmatched. The treatment was: approximately 10-day PBMC culture with coronavirus spike peptide pools or control peptides (ViraFEST assay). With regard to this clonotype: Its antigen is still unknown.

At the Johns Hopkins FTIC core, DNA taken from cultured CD4+ T cells was sequenced by way of the Oncomine TCR Beta short-read assay. Each CDR3 protein is one row after TCRdb ran MiXCR on the PCR reads. This table has around 5,200 distinct CDR3 sequences, 35% to 45% appearing once. The sample consisted of CD4+ T cells from blood, cultured in vitro. The receptor was isolated from a human donor who had recovered from COVID-19. The rearrangement joins TRBV5-1 to TRBJ2-1, with 8 nucleotides matching TRBD1. Here the CDR3 reads CASSLQGAPSYNEQFF. CDR3 in DNA: TGCGCCAGCAGCTTGCAGGGGGCCCCCTCCTACAATGAGCAGTTCTTC.